The 25 T cell receptor beta chains reported below all come from one sample, sequenced in a study of graft-versus-host responses after intestinal transplantation. Libraries were prepared by immunoSEQ multiplex PCR; TCRdb keeps only in-frame clonotypes and omits some of them. The sample holds about 97,000 clones, about nine tenths seen once. Antigen specificity for these receptors is unknown. The sequenced sample was unstimulated CD4+ T cells sorted from spleen or lymph node cells, obtained before transplant. These receptors were collected from a human donor who was the organ donor for an intestinal transplant.

The chain couples TRBV4-1 to TRBJ2-1; 9 bases map to TRBD2. The CDR3 length is 16 residues. The J segment lost 8 bases and the V segment lost 4 bases, leaving 12 bases of the junction unmatched. Germline-derived CDR1 and CDR2 are MGHRA and YSYEKL. In DNA form, the CDR3 reads TGCGCCAGCAGCCGAATTCCCGGGACTAGCAGGGATGAGCAGTTCTTC. It specifies CASSRIPGTSRDEQFF.

J is TRBJ2-7 and V is TRBV6-5, with 9 bases identical to TRBD1. In germline, CDR1 is MNHEY, CDR2 SVGAGI. The length of the CDR3 is 15 residues. V shed 6 bases, J shed 2 bases, and the junction held 8 bases outside the gene matches. The CDR3 DNA reads TGTGCCAGCAGCCCCGTCGGGACAGGGACCTACGAGCAGTACTTC. It translates to CASSPVGTGTYEQYF.

This chain links TRBV18 with TRBJ2-7; 8 nucleotides match TRBD2. Trimming took 5 bases from V and 5 from J; bases not matched to a gene: 5. The germline V gene encodes CDR1 KGHSH and CDR2 LQKENI. The CDR3 is made up of 13 amino acids. The CDR3 bases are TGTGCCAGCTCAACTCGGGAGGGCAACGAGCAGTACTTC. It translates to CASSTREGNEQYF.

This clone was seen once. V gene TRBV7-2 combines with J gene TRBJ1-2; D may be TRBD1 (5 bases). Trimming took 3 bases from V and 7 from J, leaving 9 bases between them. CDR3 length equals 12 residues. Per germline, CDR1 SGHTA and CDR2 FQGNSA. The CDR3 is CASSFRQSGYTF. DNA of the CDR3: TGTGCCAGCAGCTTCAGACAGAGTGGCTACACCTTC.

This clone has only one observation. This chain connects TRBV11-2 to TRBJ2-7; D is possibly TRBD2 (7 bases). Germline CDR1 SGHAT, CDR2 FQNNGV. The CDR3 runs to 17 residues. Trimming took 7 bases from V and 1 from J, leaving 23 bases between them. In nucleotides, the CDR3 is TGTGCCAGCACATTAAATGGGGGGGCGATAGCATCCTACGAGCAGTACTTC. It codes for CASTLNGGAIASYEQYF. The full variable domain, its missing parts supplied by reference TRBV11-2 and TRBJ2-7, is EAGVAQSPRYKIIEKRQSVAFWCNPISGHATLYWYQQILGQGPKLLIQFQNNGVVDDSQLPKDRFSAERLKGVDSTLKIQPAKLEDSAVYLCASTLNGGAIASYEQYFGPGTRLTVT.

V gene TRBV4-2 combines with J gene TRBJ1-3; D not resolved. The V end lost 0 bases, the J end lost 0 bases, and 6 bases lay between the germline ends. CDR1 and CDR2 (germline): LGHNA, YNFKEQ. This CDR3 is 15 amino acids long. CDR3 residues: CASSQEQLSGNTIYF. DNA of the CDR3: TGTGCCAGCAGCCAAGAACAGCTCTCTGGAAACACCATATATTTT.

The chain couples TRBV4-1 to TRBJ2-1; D gene uncertain. Germline V gene data show CDR1 as MGHRA and CDR2 as YSYEKL. V lost 1 base and J lost 0, with 4 bases in between. This CDR3 is built from 14 residues. CDR3 in amino acids: CASSQGSSYNEQFF. CDR3 sequence (DNA): TGCGCCAGCAGCCAAGGGAGCTCCTACAATGAGCAGTTCTTC.

The chain carries TRBV9 and TRBJ2-5; the match to TRBD2 covers 8 bases. In germline, CDR1 is SGDLS, CDR2 YYNGEE. V trimming: 3 bases; J trimming: 0 bases; junction bases outside the gene matches: 10. There are 17 residues in the CDR3. The CDR3 sequence is CASSGASGRWYQETQYF. In DNA, the CDR3 is TGTGCCAGCAGCGGGGCTAGCGGGCGTTGGTACCAAGAGACCCAGTACTTC.

The chain employs TRBV2 and TRBJ1-1, with TRBD1 matching over 11 bases. V was pared by 6 bases and J by 3 bases, with 6 bases of the junction left unmatched. This CDR3 region has 15 residues. Germline CDR1 SNHLY, CDR2 FYNNEI. The CDR3 protein is CASSRDRGRDTEAFF. The CDR3 region has the DNA TGTGCCAGCAGCCGGGACAGGGGGAGAGACACTGAAGCTTTCTTT.

The gene calls are TRBV6-1 and TRBJ1-1, with 9 bases identical to TRBD1. This CDR3 is 15 amino acids long. The trim removed 1 base at V and 5 bases at J, leaving 5 bases unmatched. CDR1 is MNHNS, CDR2 SASEGT, per germline. The CDR3 is CASSEDRGPKTEAFF. The DNA of the CDR3 is TGTGCCAGCAGTGAAGACAGGGGGCCGAAAACTGAAGCTTTCTTT.

This clone was seen a few times. The chain couples TRBV4-1 to TRBJ1-1; D gene unclear. V gave up 3 bases and J gave up 1 base, with 9 bases separating them. The CDR3 runs 14 residues. Per germline, CDR1 MGHRA and CDR2 YSYEKL. CDR3 loop: CASSQEQWNTEAFF. The CDR3 nucleotides read TGCGCCAGCAGCCAGGAGCAATGGAACACTGAAGCTTTCTTT.

The chain carries TRBV6-5 and TRBJ1-3; D remains unclear. CDR3 length: 14 residues. V was trimmed by 4 bases and J by 3 bases, leaving 10 bases between them. Germline V lookup: CDR1 MNHEY, CDR2 SVGAGI. The CDR3: CASSFREDGNTIYF. For the CDR3, the DNA is TGTGCCAGCAGTTTCCGGGAGGATGGAAACACCATATATTTT.

CDR3 DNA: TGTGCCAGCAGCTTACTAGGGACAGTCTTCTATGGCTACACCTTC. As protein: CASSLLGTVFYGYTF. This chain connects TRBV11-2 to TRBJ1-2; 7 bases align to TRBD1. The V gene's germline CDR1 is SGHAT and CDR2 FQNNGV. This CDR3 comprises 15 residues. The V segment lost 2 bases and the J segment 4 bases; nucleotides outside the gene matches: 7.

CDR3 DNA sequence: TGTGCCAGCAGTACCCCCCGACAGGGGGTGCGCGAGCAGTACTTC. As protein: CASSTPRQGVREQYF. V and J are TRBV6-5 and TRBJ2-7, with 9 bases that match TRBD1. This CDR3 is 15 amino acids long. In germline, CDR1 is MNHEY, CDR2 SVGAGI. The J segment lost 6 bases and the V segment lost 5 bases, leaving 11 bases of the junction unmatched.

This sequence joins TRBV4-2 and TRBJ2-7; maybe TRBD1 (6 bases). This CDR3 region has 16 residues. Germline V gene lookup returns CDR1 LGHNA and CDR2 YNFKEQ. Between the trimmed V and J ends, which lost 1 base and 2 bases, there was a span of 15 bases. The CDR3 loop is CASSQVAADRAYEQYF. The CDR3 DNA is TGTGCCAGCAGCCAAGTTGCGGCGGACAGAGCCTACGAGCAGTACTTC.

The rearrangement uses TRBV10-2 and TRBJ1-4; 8 bases fit TRBD1. This CDR3 spans 15 amino acids. Germline V gene data show CDR1 as WSHSY and CDR2 as SAAADI. Germline trimming cut 3 bases from V and 5 bases from J; bases unmatched to any gene: 5. The CDR3 DNA reads TGCGCCAGCAGTGACACGGGACAGGCGAATGAAAAACTGTTTTTT. Amino acid sequence: CASSDTGQANEKLFF.

V gene TRBV5-1 combines with J gene TRBJ2-5; D may be TRBD2 (6 bases). Trimming pared 1 base from V and 5 bases from J, leaving 6 bases between. This CDR3 comprises 12 residues. Germline assignment: CDR1 SGHRS and CDR2 YFSETQ. CDR3 coding DNA: TGCGCCAGCAGCTTGCGGGGGGAGACCCAGTACTTC. Its protein product is CASSLRGETQYF.

The V call is TRBV4-2, the J call TRBJ2-7; possible D gene TRBD1, 6 bases. The germline CDR1 and CDR2 sequences are LGHNA and YNFKEQ. The CDR3 runs to 15 residues. The ends were cut back, 3 bases at V and 4 bases at J, with 16 bases in the middle. CDR3 sequence: CASSHNGAGAYEQYF. For the CDR3, the DNA is TGTGCCAGCAGCCACAATGGGGCAGGGGCGTACGAGCAGTACTTC.

The V gene is TRBV29-1, the J gene TRBJ2-3; TRBD2 agrees at 7 bases. Looked up from germline, CDR1 is SQVTM and CDR2 is ANQGSEA. CDR3 length: 14 amino acids. Losses at the gene ends were 3 bases for V and 1 base for J; bases not matched to a gene: 4. The CDR3 protein is CSVDSAGGTDTQYF. For the CDR3, the DNA is TGCAGCGTTGATTCGGCGGGGGGCACAGATACGCAGTATTTT.

Of note for this clone: Likely a read error: the CDR3 ends without its conserved phenylalanine or tryptophan. The chain carries TRBV5-1 and TRBJ2-7; D unresolved. Looked up from germline, CDR1 is SGHRS and CDR2 is YFSETQ. This CDR3 is built from 13 residues. V shed 4 bases and J shed 3 bases, with 11 bases lying between them. CDR3 residues: CASSEASFYEQYL. The CDR3 region has the DNA TGCGCCAGCAGCGAGGCGAGTTTCTACGAGCAGTACCTC.

This rearrangement joins TRBV28 to TRBJ1-2; TRBD1 agrees at 10 bases. The CDR3 has 15 residues. Trimming removed 4 bases from V and 5 bases from J; junction bases left unmatched: 7. Germline CDR1 and CDR2: MDHEN and SYDVKM. CDR3 in amino acids: CASSSGTGVVYGYTF. CDR3 DNA: TGTGCCAGCAGTTCTGGGACAGGGGTGGTTTATGGCTACACCTTC.

This chain joins TRBV4-2 and TRBJ2-7; 8 bases are a match to TRBD2. The CDR3 spans 14 residues. Germline CDR1 is LGHNA and CDR2 is YNFKEQ. After removal of 4 bases from V and 2 bases from J, the junction contained 4 bases not matched to a gene. CDR3 nucleotide sequence: TGTGCCAGCAGCCCCCGGCGGGGGGCCTACGAGCAGTACTTC. Translated, it gives CASSPRRGAYEQYF.

The chain has TRBV4-3 and TRBJ2-5; 7 nucleotides align to TRBD2. CDR1 and CDR2 from the germline V gene are LGHNA and YSLEER. The CDR3 loop spans 15 amino acids. V dropped 3 bases and J dropped 2; count of bases not matched to a gene: 6. Here the CDR3 reads CASSQASGFQETQYF. In nucleotides, the CDR3 is TGCGCCAGCAGCCAGGCTAGCGGTTTTCAAGAGACCCAGTACTTC.

The chain has TRBV11-2 and TRBJ2-5; 10 bases align to TRBD2. The CDR3 is made up of 16 amino acids. Per the germline V gene, CDR1 is SGHAT and CDR2 is FQNNGV. V gave up 2 bases and J gave up 0 bases; unmatched junction bases: 3. The chain's CDR3 is CASSLTSGVYQETQYF. CDR3 in DNA: TGTGCCAGCAGCTTAACTAGCGGGGTTTACCAAGAGACCCAGTACTTC.

The chain recombines TRBV28 with TRBJ1-5; 9 bases are a match to TRBD1. The CDR3 consists of 14 residues. Unmatched junction bases numbered 6, after V lost 5 bases and J lost 7 bases. Germline CDR1 and CDR2: MDHEN and SYDVKM. The CDR3 protein is CASSIGTGKQPQHF. The CDR3 region has the DNA TGTGCCAGCAGTATCGGGACAGGGAAACAGCCCCAGCATTTT.